This is a list of T cell receptor beta chains from one sample in a study of shared clonotypes between healthy human individuals. TCRdb's copy holds only in-frame clones and misses some; the assay was immunoSEQ multiplex PCR. Found here are more than 2 million clones, roughly 96% of them singletons; the top ten hold 0.13%. What was sequenced was naive CD4+ T cells sorted from blood. These receptors originate from a young man in good health. Both conserved end residues are part of each CDR3.

v_call: TRBV9
j_call: TRBJ2-1
cdr3_aa: CASSVVGSGQGSWNEQFF

v_call: TRBV28
j_call: TRBJ1-1
cdr3_aa: CASSLPSQRGTEAFF

v_call: TRBV7-3
j_call: TRBJ2-1
cdr3_aa: CASSPALAGGLPLNEQFF

v_call: TRBV7-2
j_call: TRBJ2-5
cdr3_aa: CASSFTRETQYF

v_call: TRBV11-2
j_call: TRBJ1-4
cdr3_aa: CASSLGQGTNEKLFF

v_call: TRBV11-2
j_call: TRBJ1-1
cdr3_aa: CASSLTPGQGAETEAFF

v_call: TRBV7-2
j_call: TRBJ1-1
cdr3_aa: CASSLRQGGTEAFF

v_call: TRBV11-3
j_call: TRBJ2-2
cdr3_aa: CASSGPSGPTGELFF

v_call: TRBV6-5
j_call: TRBJ1-2
cdr3_aa: CASSYRAEFYGYTF

v_call: TRBV7-2
j_call: TRBJ2-2
cdr3_aa: CASRGGRGGELFF

v_call: TRBV14
j_call: TRBJ2-5
cdr3_aa: CASSQVPTPYQETQYF

v_call: TRBV7-2
j_call: TRBJ2-1
cdr3_aa: CASSSIAAAEQFF

v_call: TRBV6-1
j_call: TRBJ2-7
cdr3_aa: CASSFRETGSYEQYF

v_call: TRBV9
j_call: TRBJ2-7
cdr3_aa: CASSVDPQGRYEQYF

v_call: TRBV6-1
j_call: TRBJ1-1
cdr3_aa: CASRLQGAEAFF

v_call: TRBV19
j_call: TRBJ2-1
cdr3_aa: CASSTQGAISNEQFF

v_call: TRBV5-1
j_call: TRBJ1-1
cdr3_aa: CASSFAGENTEAFF

v_call: TRBV30
j_call: TRBJ1-1
cdr3_aa: CAWSGGKLNTEAFF

v_call: TRBV10-1
j_call: TRBJ1-6
cdr3_aa: CASSESDRPGRVSPLHF

v_call: TRBV5-1
j_call: TRBJ2-6
cdr3_aa: CASSLTGYSGANVLTF

v_call: TRBV9
j_call: TRBJ1-6
cdr3_aa: CASSVGGGLNSPLHF

v_call: TRBV18
j_call: TRBJ1-1
cdr3_aa: CASSPGRYDTEAFF

v_call: TRBV18
j_call: TRBJ2-4
cdr3_aa: CASSPGGQGNIQYF

v_call: TRBV5-1
j_call: TRBJ1-6
cdr3_aa: CASSLSGLSPLHF

v_call: TRBV6-5
j_call: TRBJ2-2
cdr3_aa: CASSYSGQVNTGELFF

v_call: TRBV30
j_call: TRBJ1-2
cdr3_aa: CAWIGHSYGYTF

v_call: TRBV4-1
j_call: TRBJ2-4
cdr3_aa: CASSYPSAKNIQYF

v_call: TRBV30
j_call: TRBJ1-3
cdr3_aa: CAWTTGQGAKGNTIYF

v_call: TRBV9
j_call: TRBJ1-4
cdr3_aa: CASSVGPGNEKLFF

v_call: TRBV5-6
j_call: TRBJ2-5
cdr3_aa: CASSLRVTGRETQYF

v_call: TRBV5-4
j_call: TRBJ2-7
cdr3_aa: CASSYPGSYEQYF

v_call: TRBV11-1
j_call: TRBJ2-7
cdr3_aa: CASSTGLAVEQYF

v_call: TRBV2
j_call: TRBJ1-2
cdr3_aa: CASSGQGAPSNYGYTF

v_call: TRBV5-4
j_call: TRBJ2-7
cdr3_aa: CASSLQEAVYEQYF

v_call: TRBV18
j_call: TRBJ2-5
cdr3_aa: CASSPGDRTQETQYF

v_call: TRBV20-1
j_call: TRBJ1-1
cdr3_aa: CSAVGDTEAFF

v_call: TRBV27
j_call: TRBJ2-3
cdr3_aa: CASSLGGRADGTQYF